What follows are 31 T cell receptor beta chains derived from one specimen sequenced in a study of blood T cell repertoires in COVID-19. Assay used: immunoSEQ multiplex PCR; TCRdb lists only in-frame clones, some missing. This repertoire shows 320,000 or so clones, 89% found once; its top ten account for 4% to 6%. The sequenced sample consisted of PBMCs or T cells enriched from blood (not recorded which). The receptors originated from a man in his sixties who had recovered from COVID-19.

The genes are TRBV30 and TRBJ2-7; TRBD1 agrees at 8 bases. After removal of 3 bases from V and 2 bases from J, the junction contained 12 bases not matched to a gene. The CDR3 spans 16 residues. CDR1 is GTSNPN, CDR2 SVGIG, per germline (reference sequence). CDR3 residues: CAWSSAGDRQTYEQYF. CDR3 bases: TGTGCCTGGAGCAGCGCCGGGGACAGGCAAACCTACGAGCAGTACTTC.

This chain uses TRBV3-1 (or the pseudogene TRBV3-2) with TRBJ2-5, with D hard to call. Germline V lookup: CDR1 LGHDT, CDR2 YNNKEL (reference sequence). V lost 2 bases and J lost 4, with 11 bases in between. This CDR3 has 14 amino acids. The CDR3 spells CASSQILTGETQYF. CDR3 nucleotide sequence: TGTGCCAGCAGCCAAATCCTAACGGGAGAGACCCAGTACTTC.

This chain uses TRBV6-5 with TRBJ1-1, with D tentatively TRBD1 (6 bases). V dropped 1 base and J dropped 0 bases, with 9 bases sitting between them. From germline, CDR1 is MNHEY and CDR2 SVGAGI. This CDR3 region has 15 residues. The CDR3 DNA follows: TGTGCCAGCAGTTACTTGGACAGTATGAACACTGAAGCTTTCTTT. Encoded protein: CASSYLDSMNTEAFF.

A note on this clone: At one end the junction does not follow the germline gene, possibly because of a read error. The rearrangement uses TRBV7-7 and TRBJ2-5; TRBD2 matches 7 bases. The germline V gene encodes CDR1 SSHAT and CDR2 FNYEAQ (reference sequence). CDR3 length: 15 residues. This chain's CDR3 is CASSLGSGTQETQYF. Written as DNA, the CDR3 is TGTGCTAGCAGCTTAGGGAGCGGGACGCAAGAGACCCAGTACTTC.

The gene calls are TRBV28 and TRBJ1-5; D gene unclear. This CDR3 has 15 residues. Germline V gene sequence: CDR1 MDHEN, CDR2 SYDVKM. The germline V and J ends were trimmed by 5 bases and 1 base, with 12 bases remaining between them. CDR3 sequence reads: CASSPTQASNQPQHF. In DNA, the CDR3 is TGTGCCAGCAGTCCAACCCAGGCGAGCAATCAGCCCCAGCATTTT.

V and J are TRBV5-1 and TRBJ2-5, with TRBD1 matching 7 bases. Germline assignment: CDR1 SGHRS and CDR2 YFSETQ. The CDR3 consists of 15 residues. V lost 4 bases to trimming and J lost 1 base; unmatched junction nucleotides: 7. The CDR3 is CASSPRTGGQETQYF. Written as DNA, the CDR3 is TGCGCCAGCAGCCCAAGGACAGGCGGCCAAGAGACCCAGTACTTC.

The chain joins TRBV21-1 to TRBJ2-7; the D call in the table, TRBD1, was not verified against the DNA. TRBV21-1 is a pseudogene segment. This CDR3 contains 13 residues. The CDR3 sequence is CASTTWPFSEQYF. CDR3 coding DNA: TGTGCCAGCACAACCTGGCCCTTCAGCGAGCAGTACTTC.

This chain uses TRBV3-1 (or the pseudogene TRBV3-2) with TRBJ2-1; 9 nucleotides agree with TRBD2. The CDR3 length is 19 residues. Germline CDR1 LGHDT, CDR2 YNNKEL (reference sequence). Trimming at V came to 0 bases and at J to 6 bases, leaving 15 bases not matched to a gene. For the CDR3, the DNA is TGTGCCAGCAGCCAAGATCGGTCTAGCGGGACGTTGGGAATCAATGAGCAGTTCTTC. It is translated as CASSQDRSSGTLGINEQFF.

This chain uses TRBV11-2 with TRBJ1-1; weak D call: TRBD1 (5 bases). Germline CDR1 reads SGHAT; CDR2 reads FQNNGV. With 5 bases removed from V and 4 bases from J, the gap between germline ends came to 17 bases. The CDR3 is 15 amino acids. The CDR3: CASSRGGFRGTEAFF. CDR3 nucleotide sequence: TGTGCCAGCAGCCGAGGAGGGTTTAGGGGCACTGAAGCTTTCTTT.

As regards this clone: At the DNA level, this CDR3 is encoded by other sequences in the same sample as well. The chain employs TRBV18 and TRBJ2-5, with unresolved D. CDR3 size: 13 residues. Germline-derived CDR1 and CDR2 are KGHSH and LQKENI. The ends were cut back, 2 bases at V and 2 bases at J, with 6 bases in the middle. Here the CDR3 DNA reads TGTGCCAGCTCACCAGGGCAGCAAGAGACCCAGTACTTC. Amino acids: CASSPGQQETQYF.

V gene TRBV27 combines with J gene TRBJ2-2; 8 bases are shared with TRBD1. The ends lost 4 bases at V and 1 base at J; junction bases unmatched: 5. The CDR3 has 16 residues. CDR1 is MNHEY and CDR2 is SMNVEV in the germline V gene (reference sequence). The CDR3 nucleotides read TGTGCCAGCAGTTCCTTACAGGGGGGGAACACCGGGGAGCTGTTTTTT. Amino acids: CASSSLQGGNTGELFF.

This chain links TRBV11-2 with TRBJ2-4, with D possibly matching TRBD2 (6 bases). From germline, CDR1 is SGHAT and CDR2 FQNNGV. The V end lost 8 bases, the J end lost 0 bases, and 8 bases lay between the germline ends. This CDR3 has 13 residues. The CDR3 sequence: CASGTLAKNIQYF. CDR3 nucleotides: TGTGCCAGCGGGACTCTAGCCAAAAACATTCAGTACTTC.

The CDR3 reads CASSPAGTSKCAEQYF. As DNA, the CDR3 is TGTGCCAGCAGCCCGGCAGGGACTAGTAAGTGCGCCGAGCAGTACTTC. V and J are TRBV21-1 and TRBJ2-7; TRBD2, the table's D call, lacks a check against the DNA. TRBV21-1 is annotated as a pseudogene. The CDR3 length is 16 residues.

The chain has TRBV24-1 and TRBJ2-7; 8 nucleotides match TRBD1. The V gene's germline CDR1 is KGHDR and CDR2 SFDVKD. CDR3 length: 14 residues. V gave up 4 bases and J gave up 3 bases; unmatched junction bases: 4. The CDR3 sequence is CATSDDRGYYEQYF. The CDR3 nucleotides are TGTGCCACCAGTGACGACAGGGGTTACTACGAGCAGTACTTC.

This clone was found once. The chain combines TRBV30 with TRBJ2-3, with 9 bases lining up with TRBD2. Germline V gives CDR1 GTSNPN, CDR2 SVGIG (reference sequence). There are 14 residues in the CDR3. The CDR3 DNA reads as TGTGCGACGGGTAGCGGGAGATCGTCAGATACGCAGTATTTT. This translates into CATGSGRSSDTQYF. Combining the CDR3 with reference TRBV30 and TRBJ2-3 gives the whole variable domain SQTIHQWPATLVQPVGSPLSLECTVEGTSNPNLYWYRQAAGRGLQLLFYSVGIGQISSEVPQNLSASRPQDRQFILSSKKLLLSDSGFYLCATGSGRSSDTQYFGPGTRLTVL.

The gene calls are TRBV10-3 and TRBJ1-2; 7 bases match TRBD1. Germline lookup yields CDR1 ENHRY and CDR2 SYGVKD. The CDR3 runs 12 residues. The V segment lost 5 bases and the J segment 6 bases; nucleotides outside the gene matches: 3. DNA of the CDR3: TGTGCCATCAGTCGACAGGGACATGGCTACACCTTC. It is translated as CAISRQGHGYTF.

J is TRBJ2-5 and V is TRBV24-1; 13 nucleotides agree with TRBD2. With V trimmed by 1 base and J by 4 bases, 2 bases remained unmatched. The CDR3 has 16 amino acids. From germline, CDR1 is KGHDR and CDR2 SFDVKD. The DNA of the CDR3 is TGTGCCACCAGTGATTTTACTAGCGGGAGGGGAGAGACCCAGTACTTC. Residues: CATSDFTSGRGETQYF.

The rearrangement uses TRBV11-3 and TRBJ2-7; D is unclear. Germline CDR1 and CDR2: SGHNT and YENEEA. CDR3 length: 14 amino acids. Trimming removed 0 bases from V and 5 bases from J, with 11 bases in between. CDR3: CASSLDPVRNEQYF. The CDR3 DNA follows: TGTGCCAGCAGCTTAGATCCGGTACGTAACGAGCAGTACTTC.

The chain carries TRBV18 and TRBJ1-5; 7 bases map to TRBD1. The V gene end was trimmed by 6 bases and the J gene end by 2 bases; junction bases not matched to a gene: 13. The CDR3 sequence is 17 residues long. CDR1 is KGHSH and CDR2 is LQKENI in the germline V gene. The CDR3 DNA is TGTGCCAGCTCCCCGGACGGGGGACAGTTCGGCAATCAGCCCCAGCATTTT. It translates to CASSPDGGQFGNQPQHF.

The chain uses TRBV7-2 and TRBJ2-7, with D perhaps TRBD2 (5 bases). With 7 bases removed from V and 2 bases from J, the gap between germline ends came to 15 bases. The CDR3 is 14 amino acids. In germline, CDR1 is SGHTA, CDR2 FQGNSA. CDR3 nucleotide sequence: TGTGCCAGCAAAACCGCCATCGGGGCCTACGAGCAGTACTTC. This codes for CASKTAIGAYEQYF.

V and J are TRBV2 and TRBJ2-2; 9 positions agree with TRBD1. V lost 5 bases, J lost 1 base, and 5 bases stayed unmatched. Germline values: CDR1 SNHLY, CDR2 FYNNEI. The CDR3 sequence is 16 residues long. The CDR3, as DNA: TGTGCCAGCAGTCCAGACAGGGGGGTGAACACCGGGGAGCTGTTTTTT. It yields the protein CASSPDRGVNTGELFF.

This rearrangement joins TRBV28 to TRBJ1-5; 8 bases line up with TRBD1. Per germline, CDR1 MDHEN and CDR2 SYDVKM. This CDR3 spans 14 amino acids. J gave up 5 bases and V 7 bases, and 7 bases lay outside the gene matches. The CDR3 loop reads CASTPSQGDQPQHF. In nucleotides, the CDR3 is TGTGCCAGCACCCCATCACAGGGGGATCAGCCCCAGCATTTT.

This chain uses TRBV10-1 with TRBJ2-1; 7 bases fit TRBD2. The J segment lost 4 bases and the V segment lost 1 base, leaving 13 bases of the junction unmatched. The germline V gene encodes CDR1 WNHNN and CDR2 SYGVQD (reference sequence). The CDR3 runs to 18 residues. CDR3 amino acids: CASSEFPSGEREYNEQFF. CDR3 nucleotide sequence: TGCGCCAGCAGTGAGTTCCCCTCGGGGGAGCGGGAATACAATGAGCAGTTCTTC.

This chain joins TRBV7-2 and TRBJ1-3; D not certain. Trimming shortened V by 3 bases and J by 0 bases, and 9 bases separated the two germline ends. The CDR3 runs 15 residues. The germline CDR1 and CDR2 sequences are SGHTA and FQGNSA. CDR3 in DNA: TGTGCCAGCAGCTTGTACAGCAGCTCTGGAAACACCATATATTTT. Translated, it gives CASSLYSSSGNTIYF. Complete variable domain (other parts from reference TRBV7-2 and TRBJ1-3): GAGVSQSPSNKVTEKGKDVELRCDPISGHTALYWYRQSLGQGLEFLIYFQGNSAPDKSGLPSDRFSAERTGGSVSTLTIQRTQQEDSAVYLCASSLYSSSGNTIYFGEGSWLTVV.

The chain carries TRBV6-2 or TRBV6-3 and TRBJ2-7, with TRBD2 as a possible D gene (5 bases). The CDR3 runs 16 residues. Between the trimmed V and J ends, which lost 0 bases and 5 bases, there was a span of 17 bases. Germline CDR1 and CDR2: MNHEY and SVGEGT. This CDR3 is CASSYSRPPGVHEQYF. CDR3 coding DNA: TGTGCCAGCAGTTACTCGAGACCTCCCGGGGTCCACGAGCAGTACTTC.

This clone was detected once. The chain carries TRBV27 and TRBJ2-2, with 8 positions matching TRBD1. The J segment lost 4 bases and the V segment lost 6 bases, leaving 10 bases of the junction unmatched. From germline, CDR1 is MNHEY and CDR2 SMNVEV (reference sequence). CDR3 length equals 16 residues. CDR3: CASRPAGGLGTGELFF. The CDR3 DNA follows: TGTGCCAGCAGGCCCGCAGGGGGCTTGGGCACCGGGGAGCTGTTTTTT.

This sequence joins TRBV5-4 and TRBJ1-3, with D uncertain. CDR1 is SGHNT, CDR2 YYREEE, per germline (reference sequence). The CDR3 runs 16 residues. V gave up 3 bases and J gave up 3 bases, with 16 bases separating them. Written as DNA, the CDR3 is TGTGCCAGCAGCTCCGGGGTGAGCAGTAATGGAAACACCATATATTTT. This translates into CASSSGVSSNGNTIYF.

V usage is TRBV25-1 and J usage is TRBJ1-6, with a possible D match to TRBD1 (6 bases). Germline V lookup: CDR1 MGHDK, CDR2 SYGVNS. V was clipped by 1 base and J by 9 bases, with 13 bases between them. The CDR3 sequence is 15 residues long. CDR3 bases: TGTGCCAGCAGTGAATTCATGGCAGGGGTTTCACCCCTCCACTTT. This gives the protein CASSEFMAGVSPLHF. The full variable domain, its missing parts supplied by reference TRBV25-1 and TRBJ1-6, is EADIYQTPRYLVIGTGKKITLECSQTMGHDKMYWYQQDPGMELHLIHYSYGVNSTEKGDLSSESTVSRIRTEHFPLTLESARPSHTSQYLCASSEFMAGVSPLHFGNGTRLTVT.

A few counts support this clone. V and J are TRBV18 and TRBJ1-2, with 9 bases that match TRBD1. The CDR3 is made up of 16 amino acids. The trim removed 4 bases at V and 3 bases at J, leaving 9 bases unmatched. The germline V gene has CDR1 KGHSH and CDR2 LQKENI. DNA of the CDR3: TGTGCCAGCTCACGTCAGGGACAGGGACTTTACTATGGCTACACCTTC. This codes for CASSRQGQGLYYGYTF.

This rearrangement joins TRBV6-5 to TRBJ1-5, with 7 bases lining up with TRBD1. The CDR3 is 14 amino acids. Trimming cost V 6 bases and J 4 bases; bases outside gene matches: 6. Germline values: CDR1 MNHEY, CDR2 SVGAGI. In nucleotides, the CDR3 is TGTGCCAGCAGGGCGACAGGGTATAATCAGCCCCAGCATTTT. Translating gives CASRATGYNQPQHF.

The chain combines TRBV28 with TRBJ1-3, with D uncertain. CDR1 MDHEN and CDR2 SYDVKM come from the germline V gene. The V and J ends lost 5 bases and 4 bases respectively, with 12 bases between them. This CDR3 contains 14 residues. Here the CDR3 DNA reads TGTGCCAGCAGTCGACTGCAGATCGGAAACACCATATATTTT. Amino acids: CASSRLQIGNTIYF.